The present T cell receptor (beta chain) was sequenced within a study of PD-1 blockade in mismatch repair-deficient tumors. Findings and limits, study-wide: Rapid post-treatment expansion, then contraction, generally preceding radiologic response, marked tumor-resident clones.

Of note for this clone: The antigen is undetermined.

Every patient had mismatch repair deficiency by PCR or immunohistochemistry. The length of the CDR3 is 15 residues. The ends lost 5 bases at V and 3 bases at J; junction bases unmatched: 7. Germline V gives CDR1 SNHLY, CDR2 FYNNEI. This table comes from immunoSEQ multiplex PCR, and its TCRdb copy is limited to in-frame clones, with some not included. The data hold 130,000 or so clones, with about 88% observed a single time. The gene calls are TRBV2 and TRBJ2-3; 8 nucleotides align to TRBD1. The clonotype originates from an adult with mismatch repair-deficient cancer. The specimen was peripheral blood, collected 44 weeks after starting pembrolizumab. This chain's CDR3 is CASSQQGVQTDTQYF. The DNA of the CDR3 is TGTGCCAGCAGTCAACAGGGGGTGCAGACAGATACGCAGTATTTT.